The 24 T cell receptor beta chains in this list originate from one sample, sequenced in a study of blood T cell repertoires in COVID-19 (TCRdb year 2020). The library was prepared using the immunoSEQ multiplex PCR assay. TCRdb's version of the immuneACCESS table is confined to in-frame rearrangements and falls short of the full clone set. An unresolved V gene accounts for under half of the shortfall where checked; the remainder is of unknown origin. Recorded for this sample are roughly 150,000 clones; 70% to 85% of them occurred a single time. 7.2% of the sample goes to the ten largest clones. Material for sequencing was peripheral blood. All receptors come from a woman aged 50 to 60 in a cohort sampled during active or convalescent COVID-19.

This sequence joins TRBV4-1 and TRBJ2-5, with a possible D match to TRBD2 (5 bases). This CDR3 has 15 residues. Trimming left V 1 base short and J 5 bases short, with 14 bases between. CDR1 and CDR2 (germline): MGHRA, YSYEKL. CDR3 bases: TGCGCCAGCAGCCAAGCCCTCGGGGAATACGAGACCCAGTACTTC. It yields the protein CASSQALGEYETQYF.

The rearrangement uses TRBV19 and TRBJ2-2, with 8 nucleotides matching TRBD1. Germline CDR1 reads LNHDA; CDR2 reads SQIVND (reference sequence). The CDR3 runs 14 residues. J lost 3 bases, V lost 8 bases, and 5 bases had no gene match. The CDR3 DNA reads as TGTGCCAGTTCCGGGACAGGACACACCGGGGAGCTGTTTTTT. Protein product: CASSGTGHTGELFF.

The rearrangement joins TRBV30 to TRBJ1-1; no clear D gene. CDR3 length: 12 residues. The V and J ends lost 2 bases and 4 bases respectively, with 8 bases between them. The germline V gene encodes CDR1 GTSNPN and CDR2 SVGIG (reference sequence). The CDR3 protein is CAWSYGGTEAFF. CDR3 DNA: TGTGCCTGGAGTTATGGCGGCACTGAAGCTTTCTTT.

The chain is built from TRBV27 and TRBJ2-3; perhaps TRBD2 as D (6 bases). This CDR3 is built from 15 residues. The V gene lost 0 bases and the J gene lost 5 bases, with 12 bases spanning the gap. Looked up from germline, CDR1 is MNHEY and CDR2 is SMNVEV (reference sequence). This chain's CDR3 is CASSLSRRVQDTQYF. As DNA, the CDR3 is TGTGCCAGCAGTTTATCGAGGAGGGTGCAAGATACGCAGTATTTT.

This clone was detected only a few times. The CDR3 reads CASSEHRGPSYEQYF. The CDR3 coding sequence is TGTGCCAGCAGTGAGCACAGGGGGCCATCCTACGAGCAGTACTTC. V usage is TRBV2 and J usage is TRBJ2-7; 9 bases agree with TRBD1. The CDR3 has 15 residues. The V gene's germline CDR1 is SNHLY and CDR2 FYNNEI. V shed 3 bases, J shed 1 base, and the junction held 4 bases outside the gene matches.

The count of this clone is one. The genes are TRBV6-2 or TRBV6-3 and TRBJ1-5, with D tentatively TRBD1 (6 bases). The V end lost 3 bases, the J end lost 0 bases, and 21 bases lay between the germline ends. The germline V gene encodes CDR1 MNHEY and CDR2 SVGEGT. The CDR3 has 19 residues. The CDR3 coding sequence is TGTGCCAGCAGTTATCGGACGGATACAGGGACCTCTAGCAATCAGCCCCAGCATTTT. It encodes CASSYRTDTGTSSNQPQHF.

This rearrangement joins TRBV4-2 to TRBJ2-3; possibly TRBD1 for D (8 bases). CDR1 is LGHNA, CDR2 YNFKEQ, per germline. Trimming stripped 3 bases from V and 3 bases from J, with 16 bases between. This CDR3 has 16 residues. The CDR3 protein is CASSQVTGEGTDTQYF. The CDR3 coding sequence is TGTGCCAGCAGCCAGGTGACAGGGGAGGGGACAGATACGCAGTATTTT.

The CDR3: CATSDAAGTGQQETQYF. The CDR3 nucleotides read TGTGCCACCAGTGATGCCGCCGGGACAGGGCAACAAGAGACCCAGTACTTC. The chain uses TRBV24-1 and TRBJ2-5, with TRBD1 identical over 9 bases. Trimming took 3 bases from V and 2 from J; bases not matched to a gene: 9. Per germline, CDR1 KGHDR and CDR2 SFDVKD. This CDR3 region has 17 residues.

The V call is TRBV7-2, the J call TRBJ1-2, with D perhaps matching TRBD1 (5 bases). V was cut by 7 bases and J by 4 bases, with 16 bases left in between. The CDR3 totals 14 residues. Germline V gene data show CDR1 as SGHTA and CDR2 as FQGNSA. The chain's CDR3 is CASTPDLGGYGYTF. CDR3 nucleotide sequence: TGTGCCAGCACCCCGGACTTGGGGGGCTATGGCTACACCTTC. Filled out from reference TRBV7-2 and TRBJ1-2, the complete variable domain reads GAGVSQSPSNKVTEKGKDVELRCDPISGHTALYWYRQSLGQGLEFLIYFQGNSAPDKSGLPSDRFSAERTGGSVSTLTIQRTQQEDSAVYLCASTPDLGGYGYTFGSGTRLTVV.

The chain recombines TRBV7-3 with TRBJ1-3; D not certain. This CDR3 region has 15 residues. Trimming stripped 1 base from V and 0 bases from J, with 7 bases between. The germline gives CDR1 SGHTA, CDR2 FQGTGA. The CDR3 bases are TGTGCCAGCAGCTTAAATCCGGGCTCTGGAAACACCATATATTTT. Residues: CASSLNPGSGNTIYF.

The rearrangement uses TRBV11-2 and TRBJ2-1, with D hard to call. This CDR3 is built from 14 residues. Per germline, CDR1 SGHAT and CDR2 FQNNGV. V was shortened by 6 bases and J by 9 bases, with 18 bases between the two germline ends. The DNA of the CDR3 is TGTGCCAGCAGTTCGAATCCCCAGGTTAGTGAGCAGTTCTTC. Translating gives CASSSNPQVSEQFF.

V gene TRBV10-3 combines with J gene TRBJ1-4, with 7 positions matching TRBD1. The V gene's germline CDR1 is ENHRY and CDR2 SYGVKD. Losses at the gene ends were 3 bases for V and 8 bases for J; bases not matched to a gene: 12. The CDR3 has 16 amino acids. The chain's CDR3 is CAISDHSTGTEEKLFF. For the CDR3, the DNA is TGTGCCATCAGTGACCACTCGACAGGGACAGAGGAAAAACTGTTTTTT.

The chain links TRBV5-1 to TRBJ2-7, with D perhaps matching TRBD1 (6 bases). CDR1 and CDR2 (germline): SGHRS, YFSETQ. The V end was cut by 1 base, the J end by 1 base, with 12 bases between. The CDR3 is 15 residues long. CDR3 sequence (DNA): TGCGCCAGCAGCTTGTCCCAGGGGACGTCCTACGAGCAGTACTTC. It is translated as CASSLSQGTSYEQYF. Looking up the rest from reference TRBV5-1 and TRBJ2-7 gives the full variable domain: KAGVTQTPRYLIKTRGQQVTLSCSPISGHRSVSWYQQTPGQGLQFLFEYFSETQRNKGNFPGRFSGRQFSNSRSEMNVSTLELGDSALYLCASSLSQGTSYEQYFGPGTRLTVT.

The chain combines TRBV13 with TRBJ2-1; 8 positions agree with TRBD2. This CDR3 spans 14 amino acids. V dropped 3 bases and J dropped 7; count of bases not matched to a gene: 5. Looked up from germline, CDR1 is PRHDT and CDR2 is FYEKMQ (reference sequence). CDR3 nucleotide sequence: TGTGCCAGCAGCTTTGGCCGACTAGCGAATGAGCAGTTCTTC. Encoded protein: CASSFGRLANEQFF.

V usage is TRBV7-6 and J usage is TRBJ1-3, with 7 positions matching TRBD1. The length of the CDR3 is 19 residues. J lost 4 bases, V lost 5 bases, and 20 bases had no gene match. Germline-derived CDR1 and CDR2 are SGHVS and FNYEAQ. In DNA form, the CDR3 reads TGTGCCAGCAGCCCCCGGGGCCGGACAGGAGTTCGGCTAGGAAACACCATATATTTT. Protein product: CASSPRGRTGVRLGNTIYF.

This rearrangement joins TRBV23-1 to TRBJ1-2, with D tentatively TRBD1 (6 bases). TRBV23-1 is assigned to the ORF class and has an uncertain function. V lost 0 bases and J 6 bases, leaving 14 bases between the germline ends. This CDR3 comprises 15 residues. CDR3 in amino acids: CASSQSMGASHGYTF. The CDR3 DNA reads TGCGCCAGCAGTCAATCGATGGGGGCCTCACATGGCTACACCTTC.

The V gene is TRBV30, the J gene TRBJ1-1; 8 bases line up with TRBD1. The J segment lost 4 bases and the V segment lost 7 bases, leaving 5 bases of the junction unmatched. The CDR3 spans 12 residues. The germline gives CDR1 GTSNPN, CDR2 SVGIG (reference sequence). The CDR3 is CAFTGGTTEAFF. The CDR3 coding sequence is TGTGCCTTCACAGGGGGGACCACTGAAGCTTTCTTT.

The chain joins TRBV7-9 to TRBJ2-1; D unresolved. Trimming removed 7 bases at V and 0 bases at J, with 19 bases between. Germline V CDR1 and CDR2: SEHNR, FQNEAQ (reference sequence). This CDR3 contains 17 residues. CDR3: CASTTEVRVGSYNEQFF. CDR3 coding DNA: TGTGCCAGCACTACCGAGGTACGAGTGGGCTCCTACAATGAGCAGTTCTTC. The whole variable domain, filled in from reference TRBV7-9 and TRBJ2-1, reads DTGVSQNPRHKITKRGQNVTFRCDPISEHNRLYWYRQTLGQGPEFLTYFQNEAQLEKSRLLSDRFSAERPKGSFSTLEIQRTEQGDSAMYLCASTTEVRVGSYNEQFFGPGTRLTVL.

This clone has a single count. The chain uses TRBV12-3 or TRBV12-4 and TRBJ1-5; D is unresolved. V lost 3 bases and J lost 7, with 10 bases in between. The CDR3 has 13 residues. The CDR3 loop reads CASSLQGSQPQHF. As DNA, the CDR3 is TGTGCCAGCAGTTTGCAAGGGAGCCAGCCCCAGCATTTT.

V and J are TRBV9 and TRBJ1-2; tentative D call: TRBD1 (5 bases). The length of the CDR3 is 13 residues. The germline V and J ends were trimmed by 0 bases and 8 bases, with 11 bases remaining between them. The V gene's germline CDR1 is SGDLS and CDR2 YYNGEE. Written as DNA, the CDR3 is TGTGCCAGCAGCGTAGAAGGGGTGGGAGGCTACACCTTC. It encodes CASSVEGVGGYTF.

The V and J genes are TRBV30 and TRBJ2-1; weak D call: TRBD2 (5 bases). V was cut by 2 bases and J by 9 bases, with 17 bases left in between. Germline CDR1 and CDR2: GTSNPN and SVGIG (reference sequence). The CDR3 runs 14 residues. The CDR3 reads CAWSLLPGVIEQFF. The CDR3 DNA is TGTGCCTGGAGTTTGCTACCCGGGGTGATTGAGCAGTTCTTC.

V usage is TRBV6-1 and J usage is TRBJ2-3, with D unresolved. The germline V gene encodes CDR1 MNHNS and CDR2 SASEGT. V was shortened by 2 bases and J by 0 bases, with 9 bases between the two germline ends. The CDR3 length is 15 residues. This chain's CDR3 is CASSELASSTDTQYF. CDR3 nucleotide sequence: TGTGCCAGCAGTGAATTGGCCTCTAGCACAGATACGCAGTATTTT.

This clone was seen just once. The chain is built from TRBV2 and TRBJ2-5; TRBD1 agrees at 7 bases. Germline CDR1 SNHLY, CDR2 FYNNEI. This CDR3 contains 14 residues. J gave up 5 bases and V 6 bases, and 9 bases lay outside the gene matches. CDR3 nucleotide sequence: TGTGCCAGCAGCGGCGACAGGGCTTGGGAGACCCAGTACTTC. Translated, it gives CASSGDRAWETQYF.

This clone showed up just once. The chain couples TRBV9 to TRBJ2-3, with 9 bases identical to TRBD2. Trimming took 3 bases from V and 6 from J; bases not matched to a gene: 14. Per the germline V gene, CDR1 is SGDLS and CDR2 is YYNGEE. The CDR3 extends over 17 amino acids. The CDR3 DNA reads as TGTGCCAGCAGCGGAACCCTCGCGGGGGGGGCCCCCGATACGCAGTATTTT. Translating gives CASSGTLAGGAPDTQYF.